This T cell receptor beta chain emerged from a study of T cells in tuberculosis (dated by TCRdb to 2016 to 2018). Describing the broader study: To characterize T cells specific for the mycobacterial lipid antigen glucose monomycolate (GMM), the study used CD1B tetramers together with high-throughput TCR immunosequencing. IGRA-negative adolescents, IGRA-positive adolescents with latent tuberculosis and adults with active tuberculosis, around 9 per group, were compared in a South African clinical cohort. PBMC from patients with active tuberculosis were archived either before the start of standard anti-tuberculosis treatment or within 7 days of starting that treatment. General findings and caveats noted by the study authors: Smaller mean NN-distances to GMM-specific TCRs were observed in active tuberculosis TCR-alpha repertoires than in IGRA-negative controls, suggesting clonal expansion of GMM-specific TCRs. Clinical samples were chosen by availability of cryopreserved specimens, and active tuberculosis cases were adults while controls were adolescents. An accuracy of about 90% (AUROC roughly 0.9) was reached by a classifier using the diverse GMM-specific repertoire, compared with around 70% accuracy when GEM motif frequencies were used. Smaller NN-distances were partly driven by shorter CDR3-alpha lengths in active tuberculosis patients, and statistical significance was not reached for the TCR-beta difference.

TCR libraries were generated with the immunoSEQ multiplex PCR assay, using TCR-beta and/or TCR-alpha/delta assays for each sample. The amplified TCR libraries were sequenced using the Illumina high-throughput platform. Turning to the authors' computational methods: Clustering and dimensionality reduction relied on pairwise TCRdist distances among GMM-specific receptors from T cells that were either sorted ex vivo or expanded in vitro. The score assigned to each clinical repertoire was mean NN-distance, meaning the average TCRdist to the nearest 10% of tetramer-positive reference sequences. GEM TCR motif frequency was computed as the fraction of unique TCRs matching known GEM sequences by V/J usage and CDR3 length. Linear discriminant analysis with leave-one-out cross-validation, implemented in scikit-learn, was used to classify active tuberculosis. This immuneACCESS table, as held by TCRdb, lists in-frame sequences with V and J called but not all clones. Of the missing ones, under half trace to an unresolved V gene in checked studies; the others have no known cause. V, J and clone size reflect that table, while D and trimming were determined from the DNA. This sample has about 49,000 clones in its table, and nearly 95% of those were observed once. Over 1.1% of the sample goes to the ten largest clones.

The label giving this sample's time point can be read as: new active TB diagnosis, blood taken before or within 7 days of starting treatment. The patients with active tuberculosis were newly diagnosed, HIV-seronegative South African adults aged 18 years or older. Confirmation of active tuberculosis was based on positive sputum smear microscopy and/or a positive M. tuberculosis culture. Immunosequencing was performed on unsorted cryopreserved PBMC and covered about 110,000 T cells per clinical donor on average. Regarding this clone: It has no known antigen specificity. Base qualities are not recorded, but no much larger clone differs from it by a single base.

Compared with germline, V lacks 3 bases and J lacks 0 bases; bases without a gene match: 3. Including the terminal cysteine and phenylalanine, the CDR3 comprises 15 residues. This entry keeps only the CDR3 DNA: 45 bases, framed from base 1. The germline V gene gives CDR1 as SNHLY and CDR2 as FYNNEI. The clonotype was recovered from an adult with tuberculosis. The input for sequencing was PBMCs, taken at tuberculosis diagnosis. Recombination linked TRBV2 to TRBJ2-7; TRBD1 lines up with 9 middle nucleotides. In nucleotide form, the sequence is TGTGCCAGCAGTGAGGGGACAGGGATCTCCTACGAGCAGTACTTC. Translated, it gives CASSEGTGISYEQYF.